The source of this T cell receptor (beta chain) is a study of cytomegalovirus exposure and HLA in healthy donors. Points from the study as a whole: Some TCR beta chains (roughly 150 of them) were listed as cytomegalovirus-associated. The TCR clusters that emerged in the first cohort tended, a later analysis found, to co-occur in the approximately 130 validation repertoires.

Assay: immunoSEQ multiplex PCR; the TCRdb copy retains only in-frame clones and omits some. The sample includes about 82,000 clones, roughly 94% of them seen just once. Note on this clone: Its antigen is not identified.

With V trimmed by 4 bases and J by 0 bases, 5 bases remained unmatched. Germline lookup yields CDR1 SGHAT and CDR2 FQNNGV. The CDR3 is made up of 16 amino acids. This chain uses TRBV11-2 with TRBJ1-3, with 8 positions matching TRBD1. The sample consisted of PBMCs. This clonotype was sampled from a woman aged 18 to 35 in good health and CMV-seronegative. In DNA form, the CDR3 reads TGTGCCAGCAGCTCCCGGACAGGGCCCTCTGGAAACACCATATATTTT. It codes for CASSSRTGPSGNTIYF.